The entry below describes one TCR beta chain. This clone appeared a single time. Which antigen it targets is not known. No per-base quality is available; no much larger clone lies one base away. The record originates from a study of PD-1 blockade in mismatch repair-deficient tumors (dated by TCRdb to 2016 to 2017). General notes on the study: Between September 2013 and September 2016, the trial enrolled about 93 consecutive patients with approximately twelve mismatch repair-deficient cancer types, every one of whom had been previously treated and was progressing. Tumor-associated T cell clones were tracked in the peripheral blood of patients responding to PD-1 blockade by deep sequencing of TCR CDR3 regions. Broad study findings and their caveats: After pembrolizumab, tumor-resident clones, which were often undetectable in blood before treatment, expanded rapidly and then contracted, generally ahead of radiologic responses.

For every enrolled patient, mismatch repair deficiency was confirmed by either polymerase chain reaction or immunohistochemistry. Three patients who responded to pembrolizumab therapy underwent TCR sequencing. Pembrolizumab PD-1 blockade was prospectively tested in advanced mismatch repair-deficient cancers, regardless of tissue of origin, in the phase II trial. Peripheral blood T cell samples were collected serially, before PD-1 blockade began and at several time points afterward. The timing of each blood sample was reported as weeks after the first dose of pembrolizumab. Library method: the immunoSEQ multiplex PCR assay. TCRdb retrieved this table from immuneACCESS and kept in-frame rearrangements only. Not all clones are present; in checked studies, unresolved V genes account for under half, and no reason is known for the remainder. For this sample the table gives some 66,000 clones, of which about 87% were detected only once. Approximately 13% of the sample comes from the top ten.

Between the V and J ends, shortened by 3 bases and 4 bases respectively, the junction contains 12 bases. From the cysteine up to the phenylalanine, the CDR3 has a length of 14 residues. The only DNA kept is the CDR3, 42 bases in frame from the first base. From a lookup of the germline V gene, CDR1 and CDR2 are SGDLS and YYNGEE. This clonotype was obtained from an adult with mismatch repair-deficient cancer. The sequenced sample was peripheral blood, obtained 52 weeks after starting pembrolizumab. Rearrangement joined TRBV9 to TRBJ2-3, with the D call tentatively TRBD1 or TRBD2, each fitting 6 bases. The sequenced DNA: TGTGCCAGCAGCGAGGGGGGTGGTGCAGATACGCAGTATTTT. It specifies CASSEGGGADTQYF.